This is a list of T cell receptor beta chains from one sample in a study of sequential checkpoint blockade in melanoma. This table comes from immunoSEQ multiplex PCR, and its TCRdb copy is limited to in-frame clones, with some not included. The table shows thousands of clones, with around 19% occurring only once. This sample comprised tumor tissue (inferred from file names), obtained from a patient given nivolumab and ipilimumab in sequence. The receptors here all came from a human donor with melanoma. Each CDR3 is given with its conserved first and last residue. The order of the fields is V gene, D gene, clone size, J gene, CDR3 DNA, CDR3 protein. The D gene is left open where the match is weak. Size is omitted from some rows. Given values are once, few, many or a class for expanded clones.

TRBV11-3	-	few	TRBJ1-1	TGTGCCAGCAGCTTGGTGGGGGGGATGGCTGAAGCTTTCTTT	CASSLVGGMAEAFF
TRBV11-3	-	many	TRBJ1-1	TGTGCCAGCAGCCGATATGACAGCGGAAACACTGAAGCTTTCTTT	CASSRYDSGNTEAFF
TRBV2	TRBD2	-	TRBJ2-1	TGTGCCAGCGGGGCCCTAGCGGGGAGGGGCGAGCAGTTCTTC	CASGALAGRGEQFF
TRBV6-8	-	-	TRBJ2-2	TGTGCCAGCAGTTGGACTGACACCGGGGAGCTGTTTTTT	CASSWTDTGELFF
TRBV12-5	-	-	TRBJ1-5	TGTGCTAGTGGTTTGGGACAGTCTGGTCAGCCCCAGCATTTT	CASGLGQSGQPQHF
TRBV29-1	-	medium-sized	TRBJ2-1	TGCAGCGTTGGAACTAGCCTCAATGAGCAGTTCTTC	CSVGTSLNEQFF
TRBV10-2	TRBD2	-	TRBJ2-7	TGCGCCACAGCGGGACCCCTCCACGAGCAGTACTTC	CATAGPLHEQYF
TRBV11-3	-	few	TRBJ2-3	TGTGCCAGCAGCTTGGAGGGGATTGGAGATACGCAGTATTTT	CASSLEGIGDTQYF
TRBV19	-	few	TRBJ1-2	TGTGCCAGCACCCCAGGTTCCTCCTCCTTGGGCGGCTACACCTTC	CASTPGSSSLGGYTF
TRBV6-8	-	-	TRBJ2-2	TGTGCCAGCATTAGGGACACACTCGTAACCGGGGAGCTGTTTTTT	CASIRDTLVTGELFF
TRBV11-3	-	few	TRBJ2-5	TGTGCCAGCAGCGGCAGAAAAAAGAGGCCGGAGACCCAGTACTTC	CASSGRKKRPETQYF
TRBV9	TRBD1	few	TRBJ1-1	TGTGCCAGCAGCGCACCGACAGGGGCGACCACTGAAGCTTTCTTT	CASSAPTGATTEAFF
TRBV11-3	TRBD2	few	TRBJ2-3	TGTGCCAGCAGCTCCCCGGGACTAGGGACCGATACGCAGTATTTT	CASSSPGLGTDTQYF
TRBV2	-	few	TRBJ1-2	TGTGCCAGCAGTGACCTCTTGTATGGCTACACCTTC	CASSDLLYGYTF
TRBV15	-	-	TRBJ2-7	TGTGCCACCAGCAGAGCCGAAAGCGCGTACGAGCAGTACTTC	CATSRAESAYEQYF
TRBV6-8	-	few	TRBJ1-1	TGTGCCAGCAGTTACGGCACGCGGACTGAAGCTTTCTTT	CASSYGTRTEAFF
TRBV6-8	-	-	TRBJ1-4	TGTGCCAGCAGACGGGACACTAATGAAAAACTGTTTTTT	CASRRDTNEKLFF
TRBV5-1	-	few	TRBJ2-1	TGCGCCAGCAGCCCCGGACGATCAGACAATGAGCAGTTCTTC	CASSPGRSDNEQFF
TRBV11-3	-	many	TRBJ2-6	TGTGCCAGCAGCTTACAGACGGGAACTTTTGCCAACGTCCTGACTTTC	CASSLQTGTFANVLTF
TRBV5-1	-	few	TRBJ2-5	TGCGCCAGCAGCCAACCCAGACAGCCGGGTGGGGAGACCCAGTACTTC	CASSQPRQPGGETQYF
TRBV6-8	TRBD1	few	TRBJ1-1	TGTGCCAGCAGTGTCACGGGACAGGGAAGGGCTGAAGCTTTCTTT	CASSVTGQGRAEAFF
TRBV11-3	-	many	TRBJ2-5	TGTGCCAGCAGCAGAATGGGGGCACAAGAGACCCAGTACTTC	CASSRMGAQETQYF
TRBV18	-	few	TRBJ1-6	TGTGCCAGCTCACCCGGGGAAGGCTTAAAGGCACCCCTCCACTTT	CASSPGEGLKAPLHF
TRBV19	-	-	TRBJ2-3	TGTGCCAGTAGTATAGATGATGATACGCAGTATTTT	CASSIDDDTQYF